These T cell receptor beta chains were read from a single sample in a study of blood T cell repertoires in COVID-19. This table comes from immunoSEQ multiplex PCR, and its TCRdb copy is limited to in-frame clones, with some not included. The sample contains some 320,000 clones, 88% of which appear only once. Sequenced input: peripheral blood. The source is a young woman who had recovered from COVID-19. Both conserved end residues are part of each CDR3. The D gene is left open where the match is weak. Some rows have no size entry. The others give once, few or many, or a class for an expanded clone.

J | length | D | size | V | DNA | CDR3
TRBJ1-5 | 15 | TRBD1 | - | TRBV3-1/TRBV3-2 | TGTGCCAGCAGCCAGGATACAGGGGGTAGGCAGCCCCAGCATTTT | CASSQDTGGRQPQHF
TRBJ1-2 | 11 | - | - | TRBV29-1 | TGCAGCGTTGACAGGGTGGGCGGCTACACCTTC | CSVDRVGGYTF
TRBJ2-1 | 16 | TRBD2 | few | TRBV4-3 | TGCGCCAGCAGCCAAGAACTAGCGGGGATTTACAATGAGCAGTTCTTC | CASSQELAGIYNEQFF
TRBJ2-2 | 12 | - | - | TRBV7-2 | TGTGCCAGCAGCATATACACCGGGGAGCTGTTTTTT | CASSIYTGELFF
TRBJ2-2 | 15 | - | - | TRBV7-2 | TGTGCCAGCAGCTTAGTAACAGGCAGTACCGGGGAGCTGTTTTTT | CASSLVTGSTGELFF
TRBJ1-2 | 13 | - | few | TRBV19 | TGTGCCAGTAGTATAGCCTCAGGGTATGGCTACACCTTC | CASSIASGYGYTF
TRBJ2-4 | 13 | - | - | TRBV7-3 | TGTGCCAGCGCGTTTAGCGCCAAAAACATTCAGTACTTC | CASAFSAKNIQYF
TRBJ1-2 | 16 | TRBD1 | - | TRBV19 | TGTGCCAGTAGTACCCAACGGACAGGGGGGAAGATGGGCTACACCTTC | CASSTQRTGGKMGYTF
TRBJ1-5 | 12 | - | - | TRBV29-1 | TGCAGCGTTTCTGGGGGGGATCAGCCCCAGCATTTT | CSVSGGDQPQHF
TRBJ2-2 | 17 | TRBD2 | - | TRBV7-2 | TGTGCCAGCAGCGCACCCCGGGGGGGTTCGGCCACCGGGGAGCTGTTTTTT | CASSAPRGGSATGELFF
TRBJ2-3 | 14 | - | - | TRBV5-1 | TGCGCCAGCACCTTAGCAGGGGGCACAGATACGCAGTATTTT | CASTLAGGTDTQYF
TRBJ2-7 | 14 | TRBD1 | - | TRBV6-2/TRBV6-3 | TGTGCCAGCAGTTTAGCAGGGGGCTCGTACGAGCAGTACTTC | CASSLAGGSYEQYF
TRBJ2-7 | 15 | TRBD1 | - | TRBV18 | TGTGCCAGCTCATTTTCCGGGACAGGGATGTCCGAGCAGTACTTC | CASSFSGTGMSEQYF
TRBJ1-3 | 20 | TRBD1 | - | TRBV19 | TGTGCCAGTAGTCCCGGGACAGAATGGAAGTGGCCCTTCTCTGGAAACACCATATATTTT | CASSPGTEWKWPFSGNTIYF
TRBJ2-5 | 14 | - | - | TRBV28 | TGTGCCAGCAGCCCCTCGGACTTCCAAGAGACCCAGTACTTC | CASSPSDFQETQYF
TRBJ1-2 | 14 | - | - | TRBV6-7 | TGTGCCAGGCGGCTGGGGCTAATTAACTATGGCTACACCTTC | CARRLGLINYGYTF
TRBJ1-5 | 18 | - | - | TRBV4-1 | TGCGCCAGCAGCCTAGGGCATAGTGGGGGGTATAGCAATCAGCCCCAGCATTTT | CASSLGHSGGYSNQPQHF
TRBJ2-7 | 12 | TRBD1 | once | TRBV5-6 | TGTGCCAGCTCGGACAGGACCTACGAGCAGTACTTC | CASSDRTYEQYF
TRBJ1-3 | 14 | - | - | TRBV27 | TGTGCCAGCAGTTTAAGGGAGGGGGAGGACACCATATATTTT | CASSLREGEDTIYF
TRBJ1-6 | 16 | - | - | TRBV30 | TGTGCCTCGTCTCTCTCAGTGTCCTCCTATAATTCACCCCTCCACTTT | CASSLSVSSYNSPLHF
TRBJ2-7 | 17 | TRBD2 | - | TRBV6-4 | TGTGCCAGCAGTGCCTACCTCCGACTTCCTATAGCGGGGTTGCAGTACTTC | CASSAYLRLPIAGLQYF
TRBJ2-5 | 14 | TRBD1 | - | TRBV29-1 | TGCAGCGTTGAACGACAGGGCCAGCAAGAGACCCAGTACTTC | CSVERQGQQETQYF
TRBJ1-6 | 13 | - | - | TRBV3-1/TRBV3-2 | TGTGCCAGCAGCCAAGGACAGATTTCACCCCTCCACTTT | CASSQGQISPLHF